The 22 T cell receptor beta chains below all came from one sample that was sequenced in a study of CD8+ T cells in alopecia areata. Treatment in this sample: oral pan-JAK inhibitor, 5-10 mg twice daily. Extracted RNA was reverse transcribed into cDNA, the sequencing template. Assay used: immunoSEQ multiplex PCR; TCRdb lists only in-frame clones, some missing. The sample has 150,000 to 200,000 clones, roughly 58% seen once. The sequencing here drew on CD4+ T cells sorted from blood, taken at approximately week 56, from a patient treated with tofacitinib. These receptors were collected from a human donor with alopecia areata.

Only a few counts were recorded for this clone. The chain links TRBV5-6 to TRBJ1-3; D not certain. Trimming shortened V by 0 bases and J by 0 bases, and 4 bases separated the two germline ends. Germline V CDR1 and CDR2: SGHDT, YYEEEE. The CDR3 is 14 residues long. CDR3 bases: TGTGCCAGCAGCTTGGACGACTCTGGAAACACCATATATTTT. Translated: CASSLDDSGNTIYF.

The V call is TRBV6-5, the J call TRBJ2-5; D not resolved. CDR1 and CDR2 from the germline V gene are MNHEY and SVGAGI. V was cut by 6 bases and J by 4 bases, with 15 bases left in between. The CDR3 extends over 14 amino acids. For the CDR3, the DNA is TGTGCCAGCAGCTATGGACCCCCTCTAGAGACCCAGTACTTC. This encodes CASSYGPPLETQYF.

The rearrangement links TRBV29-1 to TRBJ1-2, with D possibly being TRBD1 (6 bases). The ends were cut back, 3 bases at V and 4 bases at J, with 15 bases in the middle. Germline values: CDR1 SQVTM, CDR2 ANQGSEA. This CDR3 is built from 14 residues. The CDR3 loop is CSVELAGAVYGYTF. CDR3 nucleotides: TGCAGCGTTGAGCTTGCGGGGGCGGTCTATGGCTACACCTTC.

The genes are TRBV15 and TRBJ2-2; D possibly uses TRBD1 or TRBD2 (5 bases each). The germline gives CDR1 LNHNV, CDR2 YYDKDF (reference sequence). The CDR3 is 14 amino acids. V lost 0 bases and J 7 bases, leaving 9 bases between the germline ends. CDR3 sequence: CATSRDRGYGELFF. In DNA form, the CDR3 reads TGTGCCACCAGCAGAGATCGGGGCTACGGGGAGCTGTTTTTT.

The CDR3 DNA sequence: TGTGCCAGCAGCCCGACCGGGACTAGCTACAATGAGCAGTTCTTC. Amino acids: CASSPTGTSYNEQFF. The V gene is TRBV11-1, the J gene TRBJ2-1; 8 bases agree with TRBD2. In germline, CDR1 is SGHAT, CDR2 FQDESV (reference sequence). This CDR3 region has 15 residues. With 5 bases clipped from V and 3 bases from J, the junction kept 6 bases outside the gene matches.

V usage is TRBV4-2 and J usage is TRBJ1-2; 8 positions match TRBD1. In germline, CDR1 is LGHNA, CDR2 YNFKEQ. V gave up 1 base and J gave up 2 bases; unmatched junction bases: 3. The CDR3 contains 15 residues. CDR3 DNA sequence: TGTGCCAGCAGCCAAGGACAGGGGTTCAACTATGGCTACACCTTC. This translates into CASSQGQGFNYGYTF.

The chain employs TRBV23-1 and TRBJ2-4; the match to TRBD1 covers 7 bases. TRBV23-1 is placed among ORFs of uncertain function. The CDR3 totals 16 residues. V was pared by 0 bases and J by 2 bases, with 4 bases of the junction left unmatched. CDR3 loop: CASSQSRQGPKNIQYF. For the CDR3, the DNA is TGCGCCAGCAGTCAATCGAGACAGGGCCCCAAAAACATTCAGTACTTC.

This clone was counted only a few times. The chain has TRBV4-2 and TRBJ1-2; maybe TRBD1 (5 bases). The CDR3 has 16 amino acids. Germline V lookup: CDR1 LGHNA, CDR2 YNFKEQ. V was clipped by 0 bases and J by 3 bases, with 14 bases between them. The CDR3 bases are TGTGCCAGCAGCCAAGACACAACCTGGGGGGACTATGGCTACACCTTC. Its translation: CASSQDTTWGDYGYTF.

The chain couples TRBV5-1 to TRBJ2-3; D is possibly TRBD1 or TRBD2 (5 bases each). Deletions cut 4 bases from V and 2 bases from J, with 17 bases between. There are 16 residues in the CDR3. Germline V lookup: CDR1 SGHRS, CDR2 YFSETQ. The CDR3 is CASSQPPGPNTDTQYF. In DNA form, the CDR3 reads TGCGCCAGCAGCCAGCCGCCGGGACCGAACACAGATACGCAGTATTTT.

The chain carries TRBV20-1 and TRBJ2-7; D not resolved. This CDR3 has 11 amino acids. The V gene's germline CDR1 is DFQATT and CDR2 SNEGSKA (reference sequence). Trimming removed 6 bases at V and 5 bases at J, with 11 bases between. CDR3 coding DNA: TGCAGTGCCGATAAGGGCGACGAGCAGTACTTC. Amino acids: CSADKGDEQYF.

J is TRBJ2-5 and V is TRBV5-1; D unresolved. Germline V gene lookup returns CDR1 SGHRS and CDR2 YFSETQ. The V end was cut by 2 bases, the J end by 2 bases, with 7 bases between. The CDR3 has 13 amino acids. The CDR3 nucleotides are TGCGCCAGCAGCTTTTTGGGGCAAGAGACCCAGTACTTC. This translates into CASSFLGQETQYF.

This chain links TRBV14 with TRBJ2-3; 7 positions match TRBD1. The CDR3 is made up of 15 amino acids. CDR1 is SGHDN and CDR2 is FVKESK in the germline V gene. Trimming cost V 3 bases and J 2 bases; bases outside gene matches: 5. CDR3 protein: CASSQTGLNTDTQYF. In nucleotides, the CDR3 is TGTGCCAGCAGCCAGACAGGGCTGAACACAGATACGCAGTATTTT.

This clone has more than one count but fewer than ten. The chain combines TRBV30 with TRBJ2-5; no clear D. V was cut by 2 bases and J by 4 bases, with 11 bases left in between. This CDR3 has 13 amino acids. In germline, CDR1 is GTSNPN, CDR2 SVGIG (reference sequence). The CDR3 region is CAWSRTLLETQYF. The DNA for the CDR3 is TGTGCCTGGAGTAGGACGCTCCTAGAGACCCAGTACTTC.

The chain combines TRBV2 with TRBJ2-1; D is uncertain. V lost 5 bases, J lost 10 bases, and 9 bases lay in between. CDR1 and CDR2 (germline): SNHLY, FYNNEI. The CDR3 is 11 amino acids. The CDR3 reads CASSPKWEQFF. The CDR3 DNA sequence: TGTGCCAGCAGTCCTAAGTGGGAGCAGTTCTTC.

The chain carries TRBV7-2 and TRBJ2-3; D call uncertain. CDR1 and CDR2 (germline): SGHTA, FQGNSA. V lost 0 bases and J lost 1, with 8 bases in between. This CDR3 spans 15 amino acids. In nucleotides, the CDR3 is TGTGCCAGCAGCTTAGCTCACGTACGCACAGATACGCAGTATTTT. Its protein product is CASSLAHVRTDTQYF.

Concerning this clone itself: The junction does not match germline at one end; this may be a read error. The chain has TRBV5-1 and TRBJ2-1, with D tentatively TRBD1 (6 bases). The CDR3 contains 14 residues. In germline, CDR1 is SGHRS, CDR2 YFSETQ. CDR3 nucleotides: TGCGCCAGCAGCCTACCGAACCGGGACAACGAGCAGTTCTTC. It is translated as CASSLPNRDNEQFF.

There are a few counts of this clone. In nucleotides, the CDR3 is TGTGCCAGCACCCCAGGGAATAATTCACCCCTCCACTTT. Its translation: CASTPGNNSPLHF. The V gene is TRBV11-2, the J gene TRBJ1-6, with D possibly matching TRBD1 (5 bases). The CDR3 runs to 13 residues. Germline V gene data show CDR1 as SGHAT and CDR2 as FQNNGV. V was trimmed by 7 bases and J by 5 bases, leaving 9 bases between them.

V is TRBV7-8 and J is TRBJ2-1; TRBD1 aligns across 8 bases. CDR3 length equals 15 residues. The V gene's germline CDR1 is SGHVS and CDR2 FQNEAQ. V lost 5 bases and J lost 8; bases outside the gene matches: 11. CDR3 sequence (DNA): TGTGCCAGCAGCATAATAAAACAGGGGGGCTATGAGCAGTTCTTC. This translates into CASSIIKQGGYEQFF.

This chain connects TRBV7-9 to TRBJ2-5, with D possibly TRBD2 on 6 matching bases. V lost 4 bases and J lost 5, with 8 bases in between. The germline V gene has CDR1 SEHNR and CDR2 FQNEAQ (reference sequence). The CDR3 is 12 residues long. DNA for the CDR3: TGTGCCAGCAGCTCGGGACTCGAGACCCAGTACTTC. This encodes CASSSGLETQYF.

The CDR3 sequence: CAISEISQGGEQFF. DNA for the CDR3: TGTGCCATCAGTGAGATTAGTCAGGGTGGCGAGCAGTTCTTC. The chain employs TRBV10-3 and TRBJ2-1; a weak D match, TRBD1 (5 bases). The germline V and J ends were trimmed by 2 bases and 10 bases, with 15 bases remaining between them. CDR1 is ENHRY, CDR2 SYGVKD, per germline. The CDR3 is 14 amino acids.

This clone was counted only a few times. DNA for the CDR3: TGCAGCGGACATTATGACAGGGTGGACACTGAAGCTTTCTTT. It specifies CSGHYDRVDTEAFF. This chain joins TRBV29-1 and TRBJ1-1, with 7 nucleotides matching TRBD1. This CDR3 is 14 amino acids long. V shed 7 bases, J shed 3 bases, and the junction held 11 bases outside the gene matches. Germline lookup yields CDR1 SQVTM and CDR2 ANQGSEA.

V usage is TRBV14 and J usage is TRBJ2-3; D is undetermined. The length of the CDR3 is 13 residues. Deletions cut 2 bases from V and 0 bases from J, with 3 bases between. Germline CDR1 and CDR2: SGHDN and FVKESK. CDR3 protein: CASSQWSTDTQYF. For the CDR3, the DNA is TGTGCCAGCAGCCAATGGAGCACAGATACGCAGTATTTT.